This T cell receptor beta chain stems from a study of technical replicates of blood from a handful of donors. With respect to this clone: Other DNA variants within this sample encode the same CDR3.

The method was immunoSEQ multiplex PCR; TCRdb's version includes in-frame clones alone and lacks a portion of them. The sample contains 75,000 to 95,000 clones, 85% to 95% of which appear only once. Germline CDR1 is DFQATT and CDR2 is SNEGSKA (reference sequence). The CDR3 is 11 amino acids. V was shortened by 5 bases and J by 3 bases, with 7 bases between the two germline ends. The source material was T cells isolated from PBMCs. The chain couples TRBV20-1 to TRBJ1-1; D is unresolved. The receptor was isolated from a human donor in good health. The CDR3 protein is CSAAKYTEAFF. The CDR3 nucleotides are TGCAGTGCTGCTAAGTACACTGAAGCTTTCTTT.